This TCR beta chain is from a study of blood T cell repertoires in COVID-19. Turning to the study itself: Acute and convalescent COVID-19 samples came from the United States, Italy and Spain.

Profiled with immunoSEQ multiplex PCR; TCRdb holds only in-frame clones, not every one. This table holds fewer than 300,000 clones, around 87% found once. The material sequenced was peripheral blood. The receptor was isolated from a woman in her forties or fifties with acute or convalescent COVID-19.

CDR3 DNA sequence: TGTGCCAGCAGTTTCCTTACCGGACAGGCACGGGGTGAAAAACTGTTTTTT. Translation: CASSFLTGQARGEKLFF. The chain links TRBV27 to TRBJ1-4; TRBD1 matches 7 bases. The CDR3 extends over 17 amino acids. Germline values: CDR1 MNHEY, CDR2 SMNVEV (reference sequence). With V trimmed by 3 bases and J by 7 bases, 14 bases remained unmatched.